These 32 T cell receptor beta chains share one sample of origin, sequenced in a study of cytomegalovirus exposure and HLA in healthy donors. The PCR contained 60 Vbeta and 13 Jbeta primers. TCRdb's copy holds only in-frame clones and misses some; the assay was immunoSEQ multiplex PCR. The sample records 150,000 to 200,000 clones, roughly four fifths being singletons. Input material: PBMCs. The origin of the receptors is a young man in good health and CMV-seronegative.

This clone has just one count. V usage is TRBV5-4 and J usage is TRBJ1-2; perhaps TRBD1 as D (5 bases). Trimming removed 0 bases at V and 1 base at J, with 10 bases between. CDR1 and CDR2 from the germline V gene are SGHNT and YYREEE (reference sequence). The CDR3 runs to 15 residues. The DNA for the CDR3 is TGTGCCAGCAGCTTGGTCTCAGGGAATAACTATGGCTACACCTTC. Protein product: CASSLVSGNNYGYTF.

The CDR3 spells CASTSGTYEQYF. DNA of the CDR3: TGTGCCAGCACGTCAGGGACCTACGAGCAGTACTTC. This chain links TRBV4-2 with TRBJ2-7; maybe TRBD1 (5 bases). From germline, CDR1 is LGHNA and CDR2 YNFKEQ. V lost 7 bases, J lost 2 bases, and 9 bases lay in between. The CDR3 covers 12 residues.

The count of this clone is one. V gene TRBV4-3 combines with J gene TRBJ1-4; possibly TRBD1 for D (5 bases). Trimming stripped 2 bases from V and 5 bases from J, with 12 bases between. CDR3 length: 15 residues. Germline CDR1 LGHNA, CDR2 YSLEER. The CDR3 here is CASSQQGLGNEKLFF. DNA of the CDR3: TGCGCCAGCAGCCAACAGGGACTGGGAAATGAAAAACTGTTTTTT.

The chain is built from TRBV10-3 and TRBJ2-1, with D perhaps matching TRBD2 (6 bases). CDR3 size: 13 residues. Trimming stripped 11 bases from V and 7 bases from J, with 18 bases between. Per the germline V gene, CDR1 is ENHRY and CDR2 is SYGVKD. This CDR3 reads CALRDTTKNEQFF. The CDR3 bases are TGTGCCCTGCGGGATACCACGAAAAATGAGCAGTTCTTC.

The V and J genes are TRBV18 and TRBJ2-7; 12 bases match TRBD2. With V trimmed by 6 bases and J by 8 bases, 17 bases remained unmatched. This CDR3 is 17 amino acids long. In germline, CDR1 is KGHSH, CDR2 LQKENI. The CDR3 reads CASSRNARLAGGPKQYF. In nucleotides, the CDR3 is TGTGCCAGCTCCCGCAACGCTCGGCTAGCGGGAGGGCCCAAGCAGTACTTC. The whole variable domain, remainder taken from reference TRBV18 and TRBJ2-7, is NAGVMQNPRHLVRRRGQEARLRCSPMKGHSHVYWYRQLPEEGLKFMVYLQKENIIDESGMPKERFSAEFPKEGPSILRIQQVVRGDSAAYFCASSRNARLAGGPKQYFGPGTRLTVT.

The CDR3 loop is CASSGGTSGRRNEQFF. CDR3 coding DNA: TGTGCCAGCAGCGGGGGTACTAGCGGGAGGAGGAATGAGCAGTTCTTC. The rearrangement uses TRBV9 and TRBJ2-1; 12 positions match TRBD2. Trimming cost V 3 bases and J 7 bases; bases outside gene matches: 8. Per the germline V gene, CDR1 is SGDLS and CDR2 is YYNGEE. This CDR3 contains 16 residues. The whole variable domain, filled in from reference TRBV9 and TRBJ2-1, reads DSGVTQTPKHLITATGQRVTLRCSPRSGDLSVYWYQQSLDQGLQFLIQYYNGEERAKGNILERFSAQQFPDLHSELNLSSLELGDSALYFCASSGGTSGRRNEQFFGPGTRLTVL.

The rearrangement links TRBV30 to TRBJ1-4; 9 positions agree with TRBD1. There are 14 residues in the CDR3. Germline V gives CDR1 GTSNPN, CDR2 SVGIG (reference sequence). V was clipped by 2 bases and J by 7 bases; unmatched bases: 5. The CDR3, as DNA: TGTGCCTGGAGTACCGGGACAGGGCCTGAAAAACTGTTTTTT. Translated: CAWSTGTGPEKLFF.

This rearrangement joins TRBV5-4 to TRBJ2-5; TRBD2 matches at 7 bases. The junction had 8 bases not matched to a gene; V was cut back by 5 bases and J by 7 bases. The CDR3 spans 13 residues. CDR1 is SGHNT and CDR2 is YYREEE in the germline V gene (reference sequence). The CDR3 DNA is TGTGCCAGCAGACAGACGGGGGGTAGGACCCAGTACTTC. It translates to CASRQTGGRTQYF.

The J gene is TRBJ2-3, the V gene TRBV4-3; 8 nucleotides agree with TRBD2. V gave up 0 bases and J gave up 2 bases; unmatched junction bases: 10. The CDR3 runs 18 residues. Germline-derived CDR1 and CDR2 are LGHNA and YSLEER. The CDR3 protein is CASSQDPQRGGLTDTQYF. CDR3 DNA sequence: TGCGCCAGCAGCCAAGATCCTCAACGGGGGGGCCTCACAGATACGCAGTATTTT.

In its sample, this clone was seen a few times. The rearrangement uses TRBV18 and TRBJ2-3; tentative D call: TRBD2 (5 bases). V lost 6 bases and J lost 6, with 7 bases in between. Germline V gene sequence: CDR1 KGHSH, CDR2 LQKENI. The CDR3 extends over 11 amino acids. The DNA of the CDR3 is TGTGCCAGCTCTGGGGAGGATACGCAGTATTTT. Amino acids: CASSGEDTQYF.

This chain connects TRBV28 to TRBJ2-2; D possibly corresponds to TRBD2 (6 bases). Trimming removed 6 bases at V and 0 bases at J, with 8 bases between. The CDR3 extends over 14 amino acids. Germline CDR1 MDHEN, CDR2 SYDVKM. In DNA form, the CDR3 reads TGTGCCAGCAGAACGGGAGCGAACACCGGGGAGCTGTTTTTT. This encodes CASRTGANTGELFF.

The count of this clone is one. The genes are TRBV9 and TRBJ2-7; TRBD1 matches at 8 bases. This CDR3 region has 14 residues. The V segment lost 4 bases and the J segment 2 bases; nucleotides outside the gene matches: 5. Germline loops: CDR1 SGDLS, CDR2 YYNGEE. CDR3 sequence (DNA): TGTGCCAGCAGCCCCGAGACAGGGGCCTACGAGCAGTACTTC. It specifies CASSPETGAYEQYF.

The sample holds one count of this clone. This chain connects TRBV28 to TRBJ1-2; D unresolved. The CDR3 consists of 17 residues. V shed 5 bases and J shed 3 bases, with 22 bases lying between them. Germline CDR1 and CDR2: MDHEN and SYDVKM. The CDR3 reads CASSPRQFSSIYYGYTF. DNA for the CDR3: TGTGCCAGCAGTCCGAGGCAGTTCAGCTCCATATACTATGGCTACACCTTC.

V and J are TRBV5-1 and TRBJ1-1; no reliable D call. Trimming stripped 0 bases from V and 3 bases from J, with 12 bases between. Germline V gives CDR1 SGHRS, CDR2 YFSETQ. This CDR3 spans 15 amino acids. The CDR3 DNA reads as TGCGCCAGCAGCTTGGCGGACCCGAGGGACACTGAAGCTTTCTTT. It yields the protein CASSLADPRDTEAFF.

This clone was seen a single time. This sequence joins TRBV5-8 and TRBJ2-1; D gene ambiguous. In germline, CDR1 is SGHTS, CDR2 YDEGEE. This CDR3 has 15 residues. V shed 4 bases and J shed 0 bases, with 11 bases lying between them. DNA of the CDR3: TGTGCCAGCAGCCGACGAGGCTACTCCTACAATGAGCAGTTCTTC. Its protein is CASSRRGYSYNEQFF.

J is TRBJ2-1 and V is TRBV13; TRBD1 matches at 10 bases. CDR3 size: 13 residues. Germline CDR1 and CDR2: PRHDT and FYEKMQ (reference sequence). V lost 9 bases to trimming and J lost 6 bases; unmatched junction nucleotides: 5. The CDR3 nucleotides are TGTGCCAGTTCGACAGGGGGCTTCAATGAGCAGTTCTTC. It is translated as CASSTGGFNEQFF.

The V gene is TRBV6-1, the J gene TRBJ1-6, with 8 nucleotides matching TRBD1. CDR3 size: 14 residues. V gave up 2 bases and J gave up 9 bases; unmatched junction bases: 3. Germline CDR1 is MNHNS and CDR2 is SASEGT. CDR3 DNA: TGTGCCAGCAGTGAACAGGGGGCTAGTTCACCCCTCCACTTT. Translating gives CASSEQGASSPLHF.

V gene TRBV11-2 combines with J gene TRBJ1-3, with 8 positions matching TRBD1. CDR3 length equals 15 residues. Germline assignment: CDR1 SGHAT and CDR2 FQNNGV. V dropped 5 bases and J dropped 3; count of bases not matched to a gene: 6. The CDR3 DNA sequence: TGTGCCAGCAGCGTAGGTGGACAGGGTGGAAACACCATATATTTT. Its translation: CASSVGGQGGNTIYF.

There are a few counts of this clone. V usage is TRBV6-5 and J usage is TRBJ2-7; maybe TRBD2 (6 bases). CDR1 is MNHEY and CDR2 is SVGAGI in the germline V gene. The germline V and J ends were trimmed by 6 bases and 4 bases, with 16 bases remaining between them. The CDR3 is 14 residues long. CDR3 protein: CASRGSSENYEQYF. CDR3 coding DNA: TGTGCCAGCAGAGGGTCTAGCGAGAATTACGAGCAGTACTTC.

This clone was seen a handful of times. This rearrangement joins TRBV5-4 to TRBJ2-2; 11 bases fit TRBD2. CDR1 is SGHNT and CDR2 is YYREEE in the germline V gene (reference sequence). Losses at the gene ends were 4 bases for V and 3 bases for J; bases not matched to a gene: 5. The CDR3 spans 16 residues. The CDR3 sequence: CASSPVAGGHTGELFF. The CDR3 DNA follows: TGTGCCAGCAGCCCGGTAGCGGGGGGGCACACCGGGGAGCTGTTTTTT.

CDR3 coding DNA: TGTGCCAGCAGCTTACTCTCTAGCGGGAGTAGCAAGTACGAGCAGTACTTC. The encoded protein is CASSLLSSGSSKYEQYF. This rearrangement joins TRBV11-2 to TRBJ2-7; 10 bases agree with TRBD2. The CDR3 loop spans 17 amino acids. J lost 4 bases, V lost 2 bases, and 11 bases had no gene match. Germline CDR1 and CDR2: SGHAT and FQNNGV.

The gene calls are TRBV4-1 and TRBJ2-7; maybe TRBD2 (5 bases). In germline, CDR1 is MGHRA, CDR2 YSYEKL. The CDR3 is 17 amino acids. V lost 0 bases to trimming and J lost 3 bases, with 18 bases between them. The CDR3, as DNA: TGCGCCAGCAGCCAAGACGTATCTTGGGAGCTAGGCTACGAGCAGTACTTC. It codes for CASSQDVSWELGYEQYF.

The J gene is TRBJ1-1, the V gene TRBV4-1; the D gene is possibly TRBD1 (5 bases). V lost 2 bases to trimming and J lost 1 base, with 11 bases between them. Germline loops: CDR1 MGHRA, CDR2 YSYEKL. The CDR3 is made up of 15 amino acids. The CDR3, as DNA: TGCGCCAGCAGCCAACCTACAGGCGGGAACACTGAAGCTTTCTTT. Translated: CASSQPTGGNTEAFF.

V is TRBV9 and J is TRBJ2-3; no clear D. There are 15 residues in the CDR3. V lost 0 bases and J lost 6, with 14 bases in between. Germline loops: CDR1 SGDLS, CDR2 YYNGEE. CDR3 sequence (DNA): TGTGCCAGCAGCGTAGTTGGCCTTACCGGGGATACGCAGTATTTT. This gives the protein CASSVVGLTGDTQYF. The whole variable domain, filled in from reference TRBV9 and TRBJ2-3, reads DSGVTQTPKHLITATGQRVTLRCSPRSGDLSVYWYQQSLDQGLQFLIQYYNGEERAKGNILERFSAQQFPDLHSELNLSSLELGDSALYFCASSVVGLTGDTQYFGPGTRLTVL.

The chain employs TRBV29-1 and TRBJ1-4; 8 bases line up with TRBD1. Germline V lookup: CDR1 SQVTM, CDR2 ANQGSEA. Trimming removed 7 bases from V and 5 bases from J; junction bases left unmatched: 6. CDR3 size: 13 residues. The CDR3 coding sequence is TGCAGCGCCAGGGGGCGGAGAAATGAAAAACTGTTTTTT. It codes for CSARGRRNEKLFF. The whole variable domain, filled in from reference TRBV29-1 and TRBJ1-4, reads SAVISQKPSRDICQRGTSLTIQCQVDSQVTMMFWYRQQPGQSLTLIATANQGSEATYESGFVIDKFPISRPNLTFSTLTVSNMSPEDSSIYLCSARGRRNEKLFFGSGTQLSVL.

The rearrangement uses TRBV5-4 and TRBJ2-1; D is unresolved. Germline V lookup: CDR1 SGHNT, CDR2 YYREEE (reference sequence). The CDR3 has 16 residues. V was shortened by 2 bases and J by 4 bases, with 16 bases between the two germline ends. The CDR3 region has the DNA TGTGCCAGCAGCTTCGATAGCCGCGGTCCGTACAATGAGCAGTTCTTC. Its protein is CASSFDSRGPYNEQFF.

V and J are TRBV9 and TRBJ2-3, with 10 bases fitting TRBD1. In germline, CDR1 is SGDLS, CDR2 YYNGEE. The CDR3 totals 16 residues. The V and J ends lost 3 bases and 2 bases, in that order; junction bases with no gene match: 6. The chain's CDR3 is CASSASGTGDTDTQYF. CDR3 nucleotide sequence: TGTGCCAGCAGCGCATCCGGGACAGGGGACACAGATACGCAGTATTTT.

The chain is built from TRBV6-5 and TRBJ1-1, with D maybe TRBD1 (5 bases). CDR1 is MNHEY, CDR2 SVGAGI, per germline. This CDR3 has 13 amino acids. V shed 6 bases and J shed 3 bases, with 11 bases lying between them. CDR3 nucleotide sequence: TGTGCCAGCAGCCCCAGGGTCGACACTGAAGCTTTCTTT. Its protein product is CASSPRVDTEAFF.

Of note for this clone: In the same sample, other DNA sequences code for this CDR3. This chain links TRBV5-6 with TRBJ2-7; 7 nucleotides align to TRBD2. Germline V gene lookup returns CDR1 SGHDT and CDR2 YYEEEE. The CDR3 spans 13 residues. V lost 2 bases, J lost 4 bases, and 3 bases stayed unmatched. In nucleotides, the CDR3 is TGTGCCAGCAGCTTAGCGGGGTCTTACGAGCAGTACTTC. Translating it yields CASSLAGSYEQYF.

V and J are TRBV5-6 and TRBJ1-6; 8 positions match TRBD1. The CDR3 has 15 residues. Trimming removed 0 bases from V and 7 bases from J; junction bases left unmatched: 3. The germline V gene encodes CDR1 SGHDT and CDR2 YYEEEE. The CDR3, as DNA: TGTGCCAGCAGCTTGGGCCAGGGGGCCAATTCACCCCTCCACTTT. Translation gives CASSLGQGANSPLHF.

The J gene is TRBJ2-1, the V gene TRBV5-1; tentative D call: TRBD2 (5 bases). CDR3 length: 13 residues. V lost 4 bases to trimming and J lost 12 bases, with 17 bases between them. The germline V gene has CDR1 SGHRS and CDR2 YFSETQ. The CDR3 region has the DNA TGCGCCAGCAGCAGCGGACTTGGCGGACCGCAGTTCTTC. Translated: CASSSGLGGPQFF. The whole variable domain, filled in from reference TRBV5-1 and TRBJ2-1, reads KAGVTQTPRYLIKTRGQQVTLSCSPISGHRSVSWYQQTPGQGLQFLFEYFSETQRNKGNFPGRFSGRQFSNSRSEMNVSTLELGDSALYLCASSSGLGGPQFFGPGTRLTVL.

This clone was seen a handful of times. V is TRBV5-1 and J is TRBJ1-5; D is unresolved. The CDR3 spans 14 residues. Germline loops: CDR1 SGHRS, CDR2 YFSETQ. Trimming left V 4 bases short and J 7 bases short, with 15 bases between. CDR3 region: CASSPSSGGQPQHF. CDR3 in DNA: TGCGCCAGCAGCCCCAGCTCGGGAGGCCAGCCCCAGCATTTT.